The TCR beta chain described here comes from a study of cytomegalovirus exposure and HLA in healthy donors. This CDR3 is built from 11 residues. The V and J ends lost 7 bases and 0 bases respectively, with 3 bases between them. The germline V gene has CDR1 SNHLY and CDR2 FYNNEI. 13 Jbeta primers and 60 Vbeta primers were used for the PCR. This table comes from immunoSEQ multiplex PCR, and its TCRdb copy is limited to in-frame clones, with some not included. The table shows around 180,000 clones, with roughly 71% occurring only once. This chain joins TRBV2 and TRBJ1-1; D uncertain. The sequence came from a girl aged 10 to 17 in good health and CMV-seronegative. Sequencing input: PBMCs. The CDR3 bases are TGTGCCAGCAATATGAACACTGAAGCTTTCTTT. It specifies CASNMNTEAFF.